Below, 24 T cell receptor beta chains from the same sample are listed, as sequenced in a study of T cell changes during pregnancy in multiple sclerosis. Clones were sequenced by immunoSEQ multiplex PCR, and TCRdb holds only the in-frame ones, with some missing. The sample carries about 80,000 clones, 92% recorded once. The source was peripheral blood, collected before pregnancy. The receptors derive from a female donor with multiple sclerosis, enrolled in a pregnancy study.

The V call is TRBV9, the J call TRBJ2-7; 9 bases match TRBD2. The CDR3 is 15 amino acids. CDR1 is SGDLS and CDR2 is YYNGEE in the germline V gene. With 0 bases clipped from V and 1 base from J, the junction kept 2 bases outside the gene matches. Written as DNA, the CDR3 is TGTGCCAGCAGCGTAGGGACTAGCGTTTCCTACGAGCAGTACTTC. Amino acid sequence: CASSVGTSVSYEQYF. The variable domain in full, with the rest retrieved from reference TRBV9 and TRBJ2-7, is DSGVTQTPKHLITATGQRVTLRCSPRSGDLSVYWYQQSLDQGLQFLIQYYNGEERAKGNILERFSAQQFPDLHSELNLSSLELGDSALYFCASSVGTSVSYEQYFGPGTRLTVT.

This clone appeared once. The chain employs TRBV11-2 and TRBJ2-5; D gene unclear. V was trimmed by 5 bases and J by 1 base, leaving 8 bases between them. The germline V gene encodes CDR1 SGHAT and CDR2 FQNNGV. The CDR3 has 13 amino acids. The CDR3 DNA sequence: TGTGCCAGCAGCCATGACTTCCAAGAGACCCAGTACTTC. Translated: CASSHDFQETQYF.

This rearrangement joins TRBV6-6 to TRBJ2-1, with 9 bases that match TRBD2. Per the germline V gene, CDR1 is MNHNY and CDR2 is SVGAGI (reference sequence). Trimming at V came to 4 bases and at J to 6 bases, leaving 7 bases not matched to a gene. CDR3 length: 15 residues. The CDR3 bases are TGTGCCAGCAGTTCCCTAGCGGGGTCAGGCAATGAGCAGTTCTTC. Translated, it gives CASSSLAGSGNEQFF.

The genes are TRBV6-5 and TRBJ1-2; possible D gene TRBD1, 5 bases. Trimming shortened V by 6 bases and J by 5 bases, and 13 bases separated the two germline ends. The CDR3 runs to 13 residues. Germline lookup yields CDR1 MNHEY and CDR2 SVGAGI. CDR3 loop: CASSITGVYGYTF. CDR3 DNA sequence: TGTGCCAGCAGCATTACAGGCGTTTATGGCTACACCTTC.

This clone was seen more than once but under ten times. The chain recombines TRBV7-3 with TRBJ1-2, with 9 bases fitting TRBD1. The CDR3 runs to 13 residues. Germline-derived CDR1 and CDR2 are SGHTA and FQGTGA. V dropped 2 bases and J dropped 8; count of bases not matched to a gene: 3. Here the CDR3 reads CASSLGQGRGYTF. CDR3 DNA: TGTGCCAGCAGCTTAGGACAGGGGAGGGGCTACACCTTC.

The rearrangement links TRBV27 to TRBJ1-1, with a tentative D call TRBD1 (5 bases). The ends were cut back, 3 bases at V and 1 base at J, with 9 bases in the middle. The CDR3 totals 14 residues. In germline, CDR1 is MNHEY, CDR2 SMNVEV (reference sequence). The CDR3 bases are TGTGCCAGCAGTTTGAAGGGGTGGAACACTGAAGCTTTCTTT. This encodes CASSLKGWNTEAFF.

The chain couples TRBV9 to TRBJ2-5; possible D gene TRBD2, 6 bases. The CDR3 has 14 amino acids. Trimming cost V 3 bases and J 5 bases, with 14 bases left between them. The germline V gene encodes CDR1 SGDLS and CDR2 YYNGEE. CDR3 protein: CASSGGDLAETQYF. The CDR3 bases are TGTGCCAGCAGCGGGGGGGACTTAGCTGAGACCCAGTACTTC. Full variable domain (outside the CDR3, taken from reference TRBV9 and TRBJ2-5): DSGVTQTPKHLITATGQRVTLRCSPRSGDLSVYWYQQSLDQGLQFLIQYYNGEERAKGNILERFSAQQFPDLHSELNLSSLELGDSALYFCASSGGDLAETQYFGPGTRLLVL.

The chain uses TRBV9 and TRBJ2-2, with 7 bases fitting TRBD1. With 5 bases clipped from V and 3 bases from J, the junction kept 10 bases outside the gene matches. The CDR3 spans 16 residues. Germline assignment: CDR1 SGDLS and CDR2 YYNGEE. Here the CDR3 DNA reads TGTGCCAGCAGTCCTTATGACAGGGTGTACACCGGGGAGCTGTTTTTT. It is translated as CASSPYDRVYTGELFF.

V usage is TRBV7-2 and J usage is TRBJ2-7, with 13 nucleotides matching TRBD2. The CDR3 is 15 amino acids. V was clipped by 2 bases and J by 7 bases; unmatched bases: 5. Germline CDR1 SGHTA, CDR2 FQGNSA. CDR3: CASSLRTSGGGEQYF. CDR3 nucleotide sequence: TGTGCCAGCAGCTTACGGACTAGCGGGGGAGGTGAGCAGTACTTC.

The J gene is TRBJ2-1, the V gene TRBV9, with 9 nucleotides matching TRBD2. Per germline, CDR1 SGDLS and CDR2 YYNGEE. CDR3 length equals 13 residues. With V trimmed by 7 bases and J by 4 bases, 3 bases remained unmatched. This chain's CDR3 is CASASGVYNEQFF. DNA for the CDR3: TGTGCCAGCGCTAGCGGGGTTTACAATGAGCAGTTCTTC.

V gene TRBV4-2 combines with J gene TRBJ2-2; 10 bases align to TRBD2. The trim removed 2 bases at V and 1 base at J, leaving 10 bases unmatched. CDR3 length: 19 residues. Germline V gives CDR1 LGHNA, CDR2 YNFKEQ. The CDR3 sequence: CASSQPLAGVLGNTGELFF. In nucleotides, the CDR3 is TGTGCCAGCAGCCAACCTCTAGCGGGAGTTTTGGGGAACACCGGGGAGCTGTTTTTT.

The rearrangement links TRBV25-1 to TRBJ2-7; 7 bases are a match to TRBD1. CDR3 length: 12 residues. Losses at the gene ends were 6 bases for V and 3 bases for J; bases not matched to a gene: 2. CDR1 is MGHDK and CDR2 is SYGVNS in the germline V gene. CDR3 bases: TGTGCCAGCAGGGGACAGCTCTACGAGCAGTACTTC. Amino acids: CASRGQLYEQYF.

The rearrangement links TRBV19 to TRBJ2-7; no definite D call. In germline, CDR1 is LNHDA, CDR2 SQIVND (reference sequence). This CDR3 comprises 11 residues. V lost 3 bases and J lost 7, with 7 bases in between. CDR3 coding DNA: TGTGCCAGTAGTATTTCCGGGGAGCAGTACTTC. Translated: CASSISGEQYF.

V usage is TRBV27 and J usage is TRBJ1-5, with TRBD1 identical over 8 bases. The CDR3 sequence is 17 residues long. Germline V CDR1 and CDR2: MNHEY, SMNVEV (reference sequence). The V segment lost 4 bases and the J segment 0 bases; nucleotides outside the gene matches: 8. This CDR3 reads CASSSGTGDYSNQPQHF. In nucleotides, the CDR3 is TGTGCCAGCAGTTCCGGGACAGGCGATTATAGCAATCAGCCCCAGCATTTT.

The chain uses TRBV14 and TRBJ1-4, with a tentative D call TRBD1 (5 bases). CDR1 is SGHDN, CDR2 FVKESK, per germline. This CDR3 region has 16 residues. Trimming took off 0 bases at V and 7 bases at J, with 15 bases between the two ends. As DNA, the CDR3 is TGTGCCAGCAGCCAAGAAGGCGGGGGGATTGGTGAAAAACTGTTTTTT. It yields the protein CASSQEGGGIGEKLFF.

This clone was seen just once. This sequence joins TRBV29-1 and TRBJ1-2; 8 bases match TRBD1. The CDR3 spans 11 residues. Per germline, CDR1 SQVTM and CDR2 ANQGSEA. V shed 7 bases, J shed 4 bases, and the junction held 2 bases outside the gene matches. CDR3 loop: CSDGQGYGYTF. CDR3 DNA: TGCAGCGATGGACAGGGCTATGGCTACACCTTC.

The CDR3 here is CASSPTRNTGELFF. The CDR3 nucleotides are TGTGCCAGCAGTCCAACACGGAACACCGGGGAGCTGTTTTTT. The chain has TRBV2 and TRBJ2-2; D is ambiguous. The CDR3 extends over 14 amino acids. Germline V lookup: CDR1 SNHLY, CDR2 FYNNEI. Trimming took off 5 bases at V and 1 base at J, with 8 bases between the two ends.

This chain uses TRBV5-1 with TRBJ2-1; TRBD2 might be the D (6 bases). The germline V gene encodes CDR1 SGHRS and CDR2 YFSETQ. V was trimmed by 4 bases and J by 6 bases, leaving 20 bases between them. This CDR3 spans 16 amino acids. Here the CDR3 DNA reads TGCGCCAGCAGCCGGGGACTCGGGTCGGGTTTCAATGAGCAGTTCTTC. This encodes CASSRGLGSGFNEQFF.

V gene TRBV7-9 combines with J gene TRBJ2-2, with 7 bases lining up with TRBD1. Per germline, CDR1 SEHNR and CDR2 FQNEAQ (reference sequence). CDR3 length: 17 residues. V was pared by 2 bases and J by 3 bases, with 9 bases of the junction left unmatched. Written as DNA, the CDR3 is TGTGCCAGCAGCTTACGACAGGGTCTAGGGGACACCGGGGAGCTGTTTTTT. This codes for CASSLRQGLGDTGELFF.

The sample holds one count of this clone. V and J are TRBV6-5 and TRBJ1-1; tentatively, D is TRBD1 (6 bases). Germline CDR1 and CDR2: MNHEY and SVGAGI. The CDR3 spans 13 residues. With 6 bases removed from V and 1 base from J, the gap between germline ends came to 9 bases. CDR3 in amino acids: CASRSQGNTEAFF. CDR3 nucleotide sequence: TGTGCCAGCAGGTCACAGGGGAACACTGAAGCTTTCTTT.

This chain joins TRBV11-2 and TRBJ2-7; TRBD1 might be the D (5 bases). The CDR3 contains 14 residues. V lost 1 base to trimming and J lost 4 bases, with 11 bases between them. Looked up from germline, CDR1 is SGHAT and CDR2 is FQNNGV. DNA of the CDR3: TGTGCCAGCAGCTTAGTTTACGACAGTTACGAGCAGTACTTC. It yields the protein CASSLVYDSYEQYF.

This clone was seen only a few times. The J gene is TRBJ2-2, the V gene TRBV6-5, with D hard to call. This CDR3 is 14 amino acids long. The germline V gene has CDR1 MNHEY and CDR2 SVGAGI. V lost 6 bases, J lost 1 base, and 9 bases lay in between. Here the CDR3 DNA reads TGTGCCAGCAGGAGTTCCGGGAACACCGGGGAGCTGTTTTTT. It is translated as CASRSSGNTGELFF.

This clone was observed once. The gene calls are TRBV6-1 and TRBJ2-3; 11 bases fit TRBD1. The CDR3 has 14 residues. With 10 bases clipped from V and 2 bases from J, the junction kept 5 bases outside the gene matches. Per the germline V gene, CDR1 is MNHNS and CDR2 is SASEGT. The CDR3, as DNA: TGTGCCACGAGGGACAGGGGGGACACAGATACGCAGTATTTT. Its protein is CATRDRGDTDTQYF.

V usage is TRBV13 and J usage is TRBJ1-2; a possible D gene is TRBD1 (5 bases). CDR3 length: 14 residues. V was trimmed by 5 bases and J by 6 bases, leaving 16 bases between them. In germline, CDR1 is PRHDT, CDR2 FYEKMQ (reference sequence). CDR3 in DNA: TGTGCCAGCAGCGGAAGTCAGGGTGGCCATGGCTACACCTTC. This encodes CASSGSQGGHGYTF. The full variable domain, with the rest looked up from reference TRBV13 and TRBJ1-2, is AAGVIQSPRHLIKEKRETATLKCYPIPRHDTVYWYQQGPGQDPQFLISFYEKMQSDKGSIPDRFSAQQFSDYHSELNMSSLELGDSALYFCASSGSQGGHGYTFGSGTRLTVV.